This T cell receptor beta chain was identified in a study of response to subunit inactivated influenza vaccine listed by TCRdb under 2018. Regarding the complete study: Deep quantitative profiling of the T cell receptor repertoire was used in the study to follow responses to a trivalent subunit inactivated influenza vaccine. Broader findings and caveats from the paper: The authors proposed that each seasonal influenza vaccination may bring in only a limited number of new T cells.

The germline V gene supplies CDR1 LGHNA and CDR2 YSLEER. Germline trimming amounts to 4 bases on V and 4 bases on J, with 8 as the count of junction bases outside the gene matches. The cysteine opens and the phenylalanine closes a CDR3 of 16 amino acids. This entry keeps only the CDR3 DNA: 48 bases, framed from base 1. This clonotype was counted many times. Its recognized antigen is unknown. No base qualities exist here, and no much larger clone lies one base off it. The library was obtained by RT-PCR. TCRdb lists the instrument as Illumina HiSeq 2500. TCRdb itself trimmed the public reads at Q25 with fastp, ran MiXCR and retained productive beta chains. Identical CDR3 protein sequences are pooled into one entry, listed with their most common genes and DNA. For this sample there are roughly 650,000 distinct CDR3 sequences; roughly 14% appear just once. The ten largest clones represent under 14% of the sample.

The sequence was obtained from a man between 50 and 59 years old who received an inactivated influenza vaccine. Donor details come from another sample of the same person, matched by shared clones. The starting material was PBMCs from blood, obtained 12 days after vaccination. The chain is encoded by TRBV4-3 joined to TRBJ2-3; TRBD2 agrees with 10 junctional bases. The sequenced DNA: TGCGCCAGCAGCCCCTTAGCGGGGGGAAGGGCAGATACGCAGTATTTT. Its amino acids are CASSPLAGGRADTQYF.